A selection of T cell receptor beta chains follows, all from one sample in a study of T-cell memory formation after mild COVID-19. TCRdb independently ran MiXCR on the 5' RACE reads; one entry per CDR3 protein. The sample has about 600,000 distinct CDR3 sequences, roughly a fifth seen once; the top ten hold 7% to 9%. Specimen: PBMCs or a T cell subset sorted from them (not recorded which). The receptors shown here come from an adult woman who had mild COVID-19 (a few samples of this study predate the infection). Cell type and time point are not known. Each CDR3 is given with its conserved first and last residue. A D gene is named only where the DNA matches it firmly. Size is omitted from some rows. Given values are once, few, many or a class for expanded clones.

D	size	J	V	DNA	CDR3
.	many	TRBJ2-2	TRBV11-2	TGTGCCAGCAGCCCACCCCGGGCTAGCCGATTTCCAGGGGAGCTGTTTTTT	CASSPPRASRFPGELFF
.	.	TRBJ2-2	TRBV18	TGTGCCAGCTCAGAAGGACGGAACACCGGGGAGCTGTTTTTT	CASSEGRNTGELFF
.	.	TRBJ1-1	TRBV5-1	TGCGCCAGCAGCTTGGCCGGGGGGCTTTCGAACACTGAAGCTTTCTTT	CASSLAGGLSNTEAFF
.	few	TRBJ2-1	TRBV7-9	TGTGCCAGCAGCTTCCTAGGGTTAGCCTACAATGAGCAGTTCTTC	CASSFLGLAYNEQFF
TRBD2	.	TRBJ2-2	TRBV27	TGTGCCAGCAGTTTATCGGTTCTAGCGGGAGGGTCCGGGGAGCTGTTTTTT	CASSLSVLAGGSGELFF
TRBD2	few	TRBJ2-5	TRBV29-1	TGCAGCGTGGACTTGCGGGAGCGTTTTGAGACCCAGTACTTC	CSVDLRERFETQYF
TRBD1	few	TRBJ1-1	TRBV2	TGTGCCAGCAGTGGGGACAGTAGGAACACTGAAGCTTTCTTT	CASSGDSRNTEAFF
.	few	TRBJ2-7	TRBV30	TGTGCCTGGAGCGCCAATCAGGAGCAGTACTTC	CAWSANQEQYF
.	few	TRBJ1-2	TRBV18	TGTGCCAGCTCACCACCAGGGGCCGGCTACACCTTC	CASSPPGAGYTF
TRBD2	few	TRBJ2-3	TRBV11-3	TGTGCCAGCAGCTTGGCGGGAGCGCCAGATACGCAGTATTTT	CASSLAGAPDTQYF
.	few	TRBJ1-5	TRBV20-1	TGCAGTGCTCGGATGGGGAGGGATCAGCCCCAGCATTTT	CSARMGRDQPQHF
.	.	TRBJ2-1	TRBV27	TGTGCCAGCAGTCCGCCGGGGGACAATGAGCAGTTCTTC	CASSPPGDNEQFF
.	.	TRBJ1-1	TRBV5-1	TGCGCCAGCAGCTCCGGGACGGGGGATGAAGCTTTCTTT	CASSSGTGDEAFF
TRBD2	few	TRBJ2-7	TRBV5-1	TGCGCCAGCAGCTTGGTGGCTAGCGGGAACTACGAGCAGTACTTC	CASSLVASGNYEQYF
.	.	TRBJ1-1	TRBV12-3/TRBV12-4	TGTGCCAGCAATTTGTGGAAGGAGAGTACTGAAGCTTTCTTT	CASNLWKESTEAFF
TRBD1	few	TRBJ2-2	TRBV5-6	TGTGCCAGCAGCGACGCCGGGACAGGGAGTACCGGGGAGCTGTTTTTT	CASSDAGTGSTGELFF
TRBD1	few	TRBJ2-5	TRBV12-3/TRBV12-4	TGTGCCAGCAGCCTACAGGGGGCTCGGCAAGAGACCCAGTACTTC	CASSLQGARQETQYF
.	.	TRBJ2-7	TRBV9	TGTGCCAGCAGCGTAGACCCTCAGGGGTCTAGCCCCTACGAGCAGTACTTC	CASSVDPQGSSPYEQYF
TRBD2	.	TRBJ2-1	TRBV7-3	TGTGCCAGCAGCCCCCGGCCTAGCGGGAGTCGGTCCTACAATGAGCAGTTCTTC	CASSPRPSGSRSYNEQFF
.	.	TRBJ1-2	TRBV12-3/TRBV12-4	TGTGCCAGCAGTTTCGGCTCTAACTATGGCTACACCTTC	CASSFGSNYGYTF
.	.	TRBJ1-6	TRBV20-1	TGCAGTGCTAGGGAAAAAATGATGGGGAACGTGAATTCACCCCTCCACTTT	CSAREKMMGNVNSPLHF
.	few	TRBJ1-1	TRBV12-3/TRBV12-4	TGTGCCAGCAGGACCCTAATGCCGAACACTGAAGCTTTCTTT	CASRTLMPNTEAFF
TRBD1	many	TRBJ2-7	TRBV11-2	TGTGCCAGCAGCACCTACCGGACAGGGAGCTCCTACGAGCAGTACTTC	CASSTYRTGSSYEQYF
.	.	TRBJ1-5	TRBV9	TGTGCCAGCAGCGCAATGGGGGAACAGCCCCAGCATTTT	CASSAMGEQPQHF
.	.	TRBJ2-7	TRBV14	TGTGCCAGCAGCCAAGATCAGAGGGCGGTGGGCGAGCAGTACTTC	CASSQDQRAVGEQYF
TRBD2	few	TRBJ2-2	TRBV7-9	TGTGCCTTCGGGAGGCGTCGGGGCACCGGGGAGCTGTTTTTT	CAFGRRRGTGELFF
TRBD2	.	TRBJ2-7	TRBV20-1	TGCAGTGCTACTTCAGCACTAGCGACCTCCTACGAGCAGTACTTC	CSATSALATSYEQYF
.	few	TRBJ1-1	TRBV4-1	TGCGCCAGCAGCCAAGCGGACTTTCCCGCTAGGACTGAAGCTTTCTTT	CASSQADFPARTEAFF
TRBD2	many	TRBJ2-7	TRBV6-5	TGTGCCAGCAGAAAAGCGGGGGGCTCCTACGAGCAGTACTTC	CASRKAGGSYEQYF
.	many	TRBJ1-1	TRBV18	TGTGCCAGCTCACCACGTACAGAAAATACAGAAGCTTTCTTT	CASSPRTENTEAFF
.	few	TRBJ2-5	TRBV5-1	TGCGCCAGCAGAGTAAGGGAAAGGGAGACCCAGTACTTC	CASRVRERETQYF
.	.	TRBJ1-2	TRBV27	TGTGCCAGCAGTTTATCGAGGGCAGGAGTTTCCTTTGGCTACACCTTC	CASSLSRAGVSFGYTF
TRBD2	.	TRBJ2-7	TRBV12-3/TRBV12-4	TGTGCCAGCAGTTTGGGGGGGAGGAGCTCCTACGAGCAGTACTTC	CASSLGGRSSYEQYF
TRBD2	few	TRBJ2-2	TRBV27	TGTGCCAGCAGTTTTAAGGCAGCGGGAGGAACCGGGGAGCTGTTTTTT	CASSFKAAGGTGELFF
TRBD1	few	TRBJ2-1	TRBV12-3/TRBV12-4	TGTGCCAGCAGTCACTCCGGGACAGTTTACAATGAGCAGTTCTTC	CASSHSGTVYNEQFF